These 17 T cell receptor beta chains were sequenced from one sample in a study of blood T cell repertoires in COVID-19. This table comes from immunoSEQ multiplex PCR, and its TCRdb copy is limited to in-frame clones, with some not included. Seen here are over 200,000 clones, approximately 90% observed once, and the top ten hold 10% to 14%. The sample taken for sequencing was PBMCs or T cells enriched from blood (not recorded which). The receptors were gathered from a man in his thirties or forties who had recovered from COVID-19.

This sequence joins TRBV27 and TRBJ2-7; the D gene is possibly TRBD2 (7 bases). The CDR3 totals 14 residues. The V gene lost 4 bases and the J gene lost 6 bases, with 16 bases spanning the gap. Germline CDR1 is MNHEY and CDR2 is SMNVEV (reference sequence). Here the CDR3 DNA reads TGTGCCAGCAGTTGGGAGGGCAGGGGAGGCGAGCAGTACTTC. The encoded protein is CASSWEGRGGEQYF.

V and J are TRBV19 and TRBJ1-5; 7 bases line up with TRBD1. The CDR3 is 15 residues long. V trimming: 6 bases; J trimming: 4 bases; junction bases outside the gene matches: 9. CDR1 is LNHDA, CDR2 SQIVND, per germline (reference sequence). CDR3 nucleotides: TGTGCCAGTAGCTCCGCAGGGACAGAGAATCAGCCCCAGCATTTT. This sequence encodes CASSSAGTENQPQHF.

The CDR3 sequence: CAISGQGGEGEQFF. In nucleotides, the CDR3 is TGTGCCATCAGTGGACAGGGCGGCGAGGGTGAGCAGTTCTTC. This chain connects TRBV10-3 to TRBJ2-1, with 7 bases fitting TRBD1. Germline loops: CDR1 ENHRY, CDR2 SYGVKD. V dropped 4 bases and J dropped 9; count of bases not matched to a gene: 9. There are 14 residues in the CDR3.

The chain couples TRBV28 to TRBJ1-6, with 8 nucleotides matching TRBD1. Unmatched junction bases numbered 9, after V lost 4 bases and J lost 10 bases. Germline loops: CDR1 MDHEN, CDR2 SYDVKM. CDR3 length: 15 residues. The CDR3 region is CASSSSGTGWSPLHF. The DNA of the CDR3 is TGTGCCAGCAGTTCGTCCGGGACAGGCTGGTCACCCCTCCACTTT.

The chain carries TRBV5-1 and TRBJ1-2, with 9 bases fitting TRBD1. Per the germline V gene, CDR1 is SGHRS and CDR2 is YFSETQ. The CDR3 totals 14 residues. J lost 6 bases, V lost 0 bases, and 3 bases had no gene match. CDR3 in amino acids: CASSLGQGVHGYTF. CDR3 bases: TGCGCCAGCAGCTTGGGACAGGGGGTCCATGGCTACACCTTC.

The chain joins TRBV19 to TRBJ2-2; possible D gene TRBD2, 6 bases. Trimming removed 3 bases at V and 2 bases at J, with 13 bases between. Looked up from germline, CDR1 is LNHDA and CDR2 is SQIVND (reference sequence). The CDR3 extends over 16 amino acids. CDR3 region: CASSIAGTFNTGELFF. CDR3 coding DNA: TGTGCCAGTAGTATCGCCGGGACTTTCAACACCGGGGAGCTGTTTTTT.

This clone has a single count. V and J are TRBV2 and TRBJ2-6, with D unclear. Germline CDR1 SNHLY, CDR2 FYNNEI. CDR3 length: 16 amino acids. The V end was cut by 4 bases, the J end by 0 bases, with 10 bases between. The CDR3 reads CASSGGAFSGANVLTF. The DNA for the CDR3 is TGTGCCAGCAGTGGCGGAGCGTTCTCTGGGGCCAACGTCCTGACTTTC.

This sequence joins TRBV10-1 and TRBJ2-3; 10 nucleotides line up with TRBD2. Germline V CDR1 and CDR2: WNHNN, SYGVQD (reference sequence). V lost 5 bases and J lost 5; bases outside the gene matches: 7. The CDR3 loop spans 15 amino acids. The CDR3 is CASSLSLAGEDTQYF. The CDR3 nucleotides are TGCGCCAGCAGTCTGTCTCTAGCGGGAGAAGATACGCAGTATTTT.

The V gene is TRBV11-2, the J gene TRBJ1-6; a weak D match, TRBD1 (5 bases). Germline V gene lookup returns CDR1 SGHAT and CDR2 FQNNGV. The CDR3 is made up of 15 amino acids. Trimming left V 4 bases short and J 7 bases short, with 14 bases between. CDR3 sequence (DNA): TGTGCCAGCAGCTCGTGGGGGGTCGAGAATTCACCCCTCCACTTT. Its protein is CASSSWGVENSPLHF.

This chain connects TRBV5-4 to TRBJ2-3; D not certain. The CDR3 extends over 13 amino acids. The V end lost 2 bases, the J end lost 6 bases, and 10 bases lay between the germline ends. Looked up from germline, CDR1 is SGHNT and CDR2 is YYREEE (reference sequence). The CDR3 sequence is CASSFGVADTQYF. In DNA, the CDR3 is TGTGCCAGCAGCTTTGGAGTGGCGGATACGCAGTATTTT. Together with reference TRBV5-4 and TRBJ2-3, the CDR3 gives the full variable domain: ETGVTQSPTHLIKTRGQQVTLRCSSQSGHNTVSWYQQALGQGPQFIFQYYREEENGRGNFPPRFSGLQFPNYSSELNVNALELDDSALYLCASSFGVADTQYFGPGTRLTVL.

The gene calls are TRBV19 and TRBJ1-5; D uncertain. The V gene's germline CDR1 is LNHDA and CDR2 SQIVND (reference sequence). This CDR3 contains 13 residues. Trimming removed 7 bases at V and 0 bases at J, with 7 bases between. The chain's CDR3 is CASMEYSNQPQHF. DNA of the CDR3: TGTGCCAGTATGGAGTATAGCAATCAGCCCCAGCATTTT.

The V and J genes are TRBV6-5 and TRBJ1-4; TRBD1 matches 7 bases. The J segment lost 8 bases and the V segment lost 9 bases, leaving 9 bases of the junction unmatched. Germline V CDR1 and CDR2: MNHEY, SVGAGI. The CDR3 has 13 residues. The CDR3 loop is CASRDRILEKLFF. Written as DNA, the CDR3 is TGTGCCAGTAGGGACAGAATTTTGGAAAAACTGTTTTTT.

The chain links TRBV2 to TRBJ2-4, with D uncertain. Germline V gene sequence: CDR1 SNHLY, CDR2 FYNNEI. Trimming pared 6 bases from V and 9 bases from J, leaving 9 bases between. This CDR3 is built from 11 residues. CDR3 bases: TGTGCCAGCAGAGAACGCGGCATTCAGTACTTC. Residues: CASRERGIQYF.

About this clone: This specimen includes other DNA sequences encoding the same CDR3. The chain couples TRBV27 to TRBJ1-5; a possible D gene is TRBD1 (5 bases). Germline CDR1 MNHEY, CDR2 SMNVEV (reference sequence). The germline V and J ends were trimmed by 6 bases and 4 bases, with 7 bases remaining between them. The CDR3 is 12 amino acids. In DNA, the CDR3 is TGTGCCAGCAGCTCAGGGAATCAGCCCCAGCATTTT. Translation: CASSSGNQPQHF.

J is TRBJ2-7 and V is TRBV7-2; 11 bases line up with TRBD2. The CDR3 extends over 15 amino acids. The trim removed 2 bases at V and 6 bases at J, leaving 6 bases unmatched. CDR1 and CDR2 (germline): SGHTA, FQGNSA. This CDR3 is CASSLSTSGSLEQYF. The CDR3 nucleotides are TGTGCCAGCAGCTTAAGCACTAGCGGGAGTCTCGAGCAGTACTTC.

This chain connects TRBV6-1 to TRBJ2-3, with D unclear. The length of the CDR3 is 13 residues. Germline-derived CDR1 and CDR2 are MNHNS and SASEGT. V was trimmed by 2 bases and J by 10 bases, leaving 13 bases between them. In DNA form, the CDR3 reads TGTGCCAGCAGTGAAACCCCTCACTATGCGCAGTATTTT. Its protein is CASSETPHYAQYF.

The V gene is TRBV5-1, the J gene TRBJ2-3, with TRBD2 matching 8 bases. Germline CDR1 is SGHRS and CDR2 is YFSETQ. The CDR3 is 14 residues long. V shed 4 bases, J shed 6 bases, and the junction held 7 bases outside the gene matches. CDR3: CASSPGTSLDTQYF. In DNA, the CDR3 is TGCGCCAGCAGCCCGGGGACTAGTCTGGATACGCAGTATTTT. Complete variable domain (other parts from reference TRBV5-1 and TRBJ2-3): KAGVTQTPRYLIKTRGQQVTLSCSPISGHRSVSWYQQTPGQGLQFLFEYFSETQRNKGNFPGRFSGRQFSNSRSEMNVSTLELGDSALYLCASSPGTSLDTQYFGPGTRLTVL.